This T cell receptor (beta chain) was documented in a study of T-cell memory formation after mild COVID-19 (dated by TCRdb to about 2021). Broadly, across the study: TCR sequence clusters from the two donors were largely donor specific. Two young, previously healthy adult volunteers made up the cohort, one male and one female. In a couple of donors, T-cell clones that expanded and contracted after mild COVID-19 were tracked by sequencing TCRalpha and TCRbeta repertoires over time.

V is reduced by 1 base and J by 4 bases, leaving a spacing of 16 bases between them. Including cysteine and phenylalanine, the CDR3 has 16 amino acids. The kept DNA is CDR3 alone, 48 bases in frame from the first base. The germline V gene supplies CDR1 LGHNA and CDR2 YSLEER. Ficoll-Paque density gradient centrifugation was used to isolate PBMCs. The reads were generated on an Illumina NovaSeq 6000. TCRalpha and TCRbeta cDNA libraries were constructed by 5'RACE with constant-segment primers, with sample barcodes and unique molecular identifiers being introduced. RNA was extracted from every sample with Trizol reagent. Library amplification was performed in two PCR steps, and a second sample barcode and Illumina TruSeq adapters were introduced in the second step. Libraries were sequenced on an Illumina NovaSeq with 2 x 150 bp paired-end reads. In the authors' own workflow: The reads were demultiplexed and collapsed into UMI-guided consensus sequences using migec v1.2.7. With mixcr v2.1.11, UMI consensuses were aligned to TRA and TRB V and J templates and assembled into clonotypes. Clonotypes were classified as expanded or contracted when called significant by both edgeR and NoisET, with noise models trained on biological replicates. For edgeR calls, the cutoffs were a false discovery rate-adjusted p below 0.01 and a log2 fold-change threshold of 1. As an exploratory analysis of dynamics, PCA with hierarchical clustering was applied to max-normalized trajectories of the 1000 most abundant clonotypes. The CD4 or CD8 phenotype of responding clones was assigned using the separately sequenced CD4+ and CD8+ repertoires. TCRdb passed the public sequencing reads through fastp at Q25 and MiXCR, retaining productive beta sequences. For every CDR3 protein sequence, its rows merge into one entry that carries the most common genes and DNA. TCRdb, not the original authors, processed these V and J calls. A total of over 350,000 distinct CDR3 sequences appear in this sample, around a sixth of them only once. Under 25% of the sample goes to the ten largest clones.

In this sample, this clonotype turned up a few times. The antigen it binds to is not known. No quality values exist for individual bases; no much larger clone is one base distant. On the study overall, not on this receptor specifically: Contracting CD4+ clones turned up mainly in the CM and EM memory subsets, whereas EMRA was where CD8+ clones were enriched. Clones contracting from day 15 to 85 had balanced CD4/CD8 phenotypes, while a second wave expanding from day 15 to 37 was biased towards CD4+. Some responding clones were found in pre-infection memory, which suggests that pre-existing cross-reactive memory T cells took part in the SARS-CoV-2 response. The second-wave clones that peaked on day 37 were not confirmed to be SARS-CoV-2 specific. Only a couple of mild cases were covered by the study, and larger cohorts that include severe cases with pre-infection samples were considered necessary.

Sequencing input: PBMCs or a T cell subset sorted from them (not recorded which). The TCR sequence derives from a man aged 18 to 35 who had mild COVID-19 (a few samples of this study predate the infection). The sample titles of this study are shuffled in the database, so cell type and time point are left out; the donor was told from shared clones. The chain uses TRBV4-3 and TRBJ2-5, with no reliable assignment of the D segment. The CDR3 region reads CASSQGPGSASETQYF. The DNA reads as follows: TGCGCCAGCAGCCAAGGCCCGGGCAGCGCATCAGAGACCCAGTACTTC.